The sequence of this TCR beta chain was determined in a study of blood T cell repertoires in COVID-19. The overall study: From the United States, Italy and Spain came samples of acute and convalescent COVID-19. T cells, B-cell-depleted T cells, or PBMCs provided the cDNA or gDNA that served as material.

The CDR3 is 14 residues long. V shed 5 bases and J 8 bases; nucleotides not matched to a gene: 11. CDR1 is MDHEN and CDR2 is SYDVKM in the germline V gene. How the authors handled the data: Amplification with reference gene primers provided the estimates of nucleated cell counts. The data were produced by immunoSEQ multiplex PCR, yet TCRdb's version contains in-frame clones alone and is incomplete. V and J calls and clone size are those listed in that table; D and trimming were worked out from the DNA. This table holds 100,000 to 150,000 clones, 85% to 90% found once. The chain uses TRBV28 and TRBJ1-2, with 7 bases aligning to TRBD1. The material sequenced was peripheral blood. The sequence was obtained from an elderly woman with acute or convalescent COVID-19. CDR3 loop: CASSMTGTGGGYTF. CDR3 nucleotide sequence: TGTGCCAGCAGTATGACAGGGACGGGTGGCGGCTACACCTTC.